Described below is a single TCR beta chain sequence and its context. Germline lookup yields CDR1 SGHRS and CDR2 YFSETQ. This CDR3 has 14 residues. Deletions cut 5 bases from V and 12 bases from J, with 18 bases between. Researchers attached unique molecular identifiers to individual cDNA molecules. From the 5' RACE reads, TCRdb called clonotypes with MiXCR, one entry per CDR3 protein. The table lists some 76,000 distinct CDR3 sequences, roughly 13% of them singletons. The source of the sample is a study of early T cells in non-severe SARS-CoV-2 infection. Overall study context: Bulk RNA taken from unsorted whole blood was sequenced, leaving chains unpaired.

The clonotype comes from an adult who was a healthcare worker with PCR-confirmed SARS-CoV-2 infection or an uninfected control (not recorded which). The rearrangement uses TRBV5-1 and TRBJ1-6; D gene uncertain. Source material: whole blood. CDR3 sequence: CASRVSAGVQPLHF. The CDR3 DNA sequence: TGCGCCAGCAGAGTATCTGCAGGAGTTCAACCCCTCCACTTT.